This T cell receptor beta chain is from a study of OX40 agonist ivuxolimab in advanced cancers. The wider study: Patients undergoing dose escalation presented with hepatocellular carcinoma, melanoma, renal cell or head and neck cancer. Therapy given before enrollment (anti-PD-1, anti-PD-L1 or anti-CTLA-4) was allowed, and 40% to 50% had some.

Only in-frame clones appear in the TCRdb table, and some are missing; sequencing was by immunoSEQ multiplex PCR. The table has approximately 89,000 clones, around 90% seen once. Study outcomes and limitations: Among patients with partial responses at 0.1-3.0 mg/kg, clonal expansion was among the lowest. Averaging showed that CD8+ T cells had more expanded clones than CD4+ did.

CDR1 is SNHLY and CDR2 is FYNNEI in the germline V gene. V was pared by 6 bases and J by 0 bases, with 12 bases between. CDR3 length equals 15 residues. As regards this clone: Its cognate antigen is unknown.

The chain couples TRBV2 to TRBJ2-4; the D is unclear. Sequenced material: CD4+ or CD8+ T cells sorted from blood, taken in a trial of the OX40 agonist ivuxolimab. The sequence derives from an adult with an advanced solid tumor such as melanoma, head and neck, liver or kidney cancer. This CDR3 reads CASSDQALAKNIQYF. CDR3 coding DNA: TGTGCCAGCAGCGATCAAGCACTAGCCAAAAACATTCAGTACTTC.